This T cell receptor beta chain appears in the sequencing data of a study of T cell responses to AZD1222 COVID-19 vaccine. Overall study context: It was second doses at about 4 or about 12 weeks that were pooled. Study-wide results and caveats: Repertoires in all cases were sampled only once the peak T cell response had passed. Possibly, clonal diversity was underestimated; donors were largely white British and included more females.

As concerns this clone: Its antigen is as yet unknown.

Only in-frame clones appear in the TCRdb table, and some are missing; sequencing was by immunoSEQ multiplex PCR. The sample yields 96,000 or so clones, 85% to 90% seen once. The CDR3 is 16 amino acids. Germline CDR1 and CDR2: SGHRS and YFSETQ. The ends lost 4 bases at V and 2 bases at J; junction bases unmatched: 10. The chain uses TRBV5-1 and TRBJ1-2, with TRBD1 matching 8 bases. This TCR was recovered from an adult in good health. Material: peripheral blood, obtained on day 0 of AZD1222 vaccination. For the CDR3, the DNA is TGCGCCAGCAGCGGGGGGACAGGTGGTTCGAACTATGGCTACACCTTC. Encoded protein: CASSGGTGGSNYGYTF.